The clone carrying this T cell receptor beta chain turned up a few times. Its antigen is not known. CDR1 is SEHNR, CDR2 FQNEAQ, per germline (reference sequence). With V trimmed by 1 base and J by 4 bases, 13 bases remained unmatched. The CDR3 loop spans 17 amino acids. Assay used: immunoSEQ multiplex PCR; TCRdb lists only in-frame clones, some missing. This table holds about 98,000 clones, 86% found once. The data stem from a study of T cell responses to AZD1222 COVID-19 vaccine. Overall study results and limits: It should be noted that donors were predominantly white British and more often female, and clonal diversity was possibly underestimated. Seropositive AZD1222 recipients at baseline numbered only five or six. Unmutated variant regions reportedly attract nearly half of all spike-specific TCRs. An increase in Spike-specific TCR breadth and depth was observed after two AZD1222 doses.

This receptor was obtained from an adult in good health. The chain employs TRBV7-9 and TRBJ2-7; 7 bases agree with TRBD1. The sequences come from peripheral blood, collected on day 0 of AZD1222 vaccination. CDR3 in DNA: TGTGCCAGCAGCTTAGGAGGGAGACAGGGTTTTAGGTACGAGCAGTACTTC. It codes for CASSLGGRQGFRYEQYF. The entire variable domain, with the rest obtained from reference TRBV7-9 and TRBJ2-7, is as follows: DTGVSQNPRHKITKRGQNVTFRCDPISEHNRLYWYRQTLGQGPEFLTYFQNEAQLEKSRLLSDRFSAERPKGSFSTLEIQRTEQGDSAMYLCASSLGGRQGFRYEQYFGPGTRLTVT.